This TCR beta chain was obtained from a study of blood T cell repertoires in COVID-19. This CDR3 has 16 amino acids. The V segment lost 7 bases and the J segment 3 bases; nucleotides outside the gene matches: 14. Germline CDR1 reads SGHTA; CDR2 reads FQGNSA. The protocol was immunoSEQ multiplex PCR, while the TCRdb copy is restricted to in-frame clones and leaves out a portion. The repertoire holds about 360,000 clones, with approximately 86% as singletons. Only a few counts were recorded for this clone. V usage is TRBV7-2 and J usage is TRBJ2-5; 7 bases map to TRBD1. The material sequenced was peripheral blood. This TCR was recovered from a human donor in a cohort sampled during active COVID-19. The CDR3 DNA follows: TGTGCCAGCAACCCGGGTTTCAGGGGGAGCGAAGAGACCCAGTACTTC. Translated, it gives CASNPGFRGSEETQYF. Complete variable domain (other parts from reference TRBV7-2 and TRBJ2-5): GAGVSQSPSNKVTEKGKDVELRCDPISGHTALYWYRQSLGQGLEFLIYFQGNSAPDKSGLPSDRFSAERTGGSVSTLTIQRTQQEDSAVYLCASNPGFRGSEETQYFGPGTRLLVL.